The 12 T cell receptor beta chains below were found in one sample sequenced in a study of response to subunit inactivated influenza vaccine. TCRdb reanalysed the RT-PCR reads using MiXCR and keeps one entry per CDR3 protein. In the table there are more than 250,000 distinct CDR3 sequences, less than 25% of which are singletons. The source material was PBMCs from blood, sampled approximately 22 months after vaccination. The source of these receptors is a man aged 50 to 69 who received an inactivated influenza vaccine.

The sample holds a few counts of this clonotype. The V gene is TRBV10-1, the J gene TRBJ1-6, with 9 bases identical to TRBD1. CDR3 length equals 15 residues. J gave up 7 bases and V 5 bases, and 6 bases lay outside the gene matches. CDR1 and CDR2 from the germline V gene are WNHNN and SYGVQD (reference sequence). CDR3 protein: CASSPGQGKNSPLHF. The CDR3 DNA follows: TGCGCCAGCAGTCCAGGACAGGGGAAGAATTCACCCCTCCACTTT.

In nucleotides, the CDR3 is TGTGCCACCAGCAGAGTTGAGGGGATTGAAGCTTTCTTT. Translation: CATSRVEGIEAFF. The chain recombines TRBV15 with TRBJ1-1; TRBD1 is a possible D gene (5 bases). Trimming removed 1 base at V and 7 bases at J, with 10 bases between. This CDR3 contains 13 residues. Germline V CDR1 and CDR2: LNHNV, YYDKDF (reference sequence).

J is TRBJ2-5 and V is TRBV3-1; D remains ambiguous. The CDR3 consists of 14 residues. V was pared by 0 bases and J by 2 bases, with 7 bases between. CDR1 LGHDT and CDR2 YNNKEL come from the germline V gene (reference sequence). The CDR3 loop reads CASSQDSTQETQYF. The CDR3 nucleotides read TGTGCCAGCAGCCAAGATAGTACTCAAGAGACCCAGTACTTC.

This clonotype came up many times. In nucleotides, the CDR3 is TGTGCCAGCAGCTCGCACCTAGGACAGGGTCATGGCTACACCTTC. This translates into CASSSHLGQGHGYTF. This chain uses TRBV5-4 with TRBJ1-2, with TRBD1 identical over 8 bases. Trimming took 3 bases from V and 6 from J; bases not matched to a gene: 10. The CDR3 length is 15 residues. CDR1 is SGHNT, CDR2 YYREEE, per germline (reference sequence).

This chain connects TRBV4-2 to TRBJ1-5; D is unclear. This CDR3 has 14 residues. V dropped 0 bases and J dropped 0 bases, with 3 bases sitting between them. The V gene's germline CDR1 is LGHNA and CDR2 YNFKEQ. This chain's CDR3 is CASSQEFSNQPQHF. Here the CDR3 DNA reads TGTGCCAGCAGCCAAGAATTTAGCAATCAGCCCCAGCATTTT.

The J gene is TRBJ1-2, the V gene TRBV28; 7 nucleotides line up with TRBD1. The CDR3 runs 15 residues. Trimming took 5 bases from V and 2 from J; bases not matched to a gene: 8. Germline lookup yields CDR1 MDHEN and CDR2 SYDVKM. CDR3: CASSPANRGNYGYTF. The CDR3 nucleotides read TGTGCCAGCAGTCCCGCAAACAGGGGAAACTATGGCTACACCTTC.

This clonotype was seen ten or more times. The genes are TRBV10-3 and TRBJ1-5; D is possibly TRBD1 (5 bases). The CDR3 is 15 amino acids. V was shortened by 3 bases and J by 6 bases, with 15 bases between the two germline ends. CDR1 is ENHRY, CDR2 SYGVKD, per germline. The CDR3 nucleotides read TGTGCCATCAGTGAAGGGTTAGGGGAGACTCAGCCCCAGCATTTT. This sequence encodes CAISEGLGETQPQHF.

This clonotype came up a few times. The chain uses TRBV7-3 and TRBJ2-1; 10 nucleotides line up with TRBD1. The junction had 8 bases not matched to a gene; V was cut back by 5 bases and J by 7 bases. CDR3 length: 15 amino acids. Germline V gene lookup returns CDR1 SGHTA and CDR2 FQGTGA. CDR3 bases: TGTGCCAGCAGCCGAAACCGGGACAGGGGTAATGAGCAGTTCTTC. This gives the protein CASSRNRDRGNEQFF.

The rearrangement joins TRBV4-1 to TRBJ1-1; weak D call: TRBD1 (6 bases). The CDR3 sequence is 13 residues long. Germline CDR1 is MGHRA and CDR2 is YSYEKL. V lost 5 bases and J lost 5, with 12 bases in between. The CDR3 DNA sequence: TGCGCCAGCAGCTACAGGGACGAGACTGAAGCTTTCTTT. This encodes CASSYRDETEAFF.

The table lists this clonotype with a few counts. The V gene is TRBV7-8, the J gene TRBJ2-1; TRBD2 matches 8 bases. The CDR3 totals 15 residues. Germline values: CDR1 SGHVS, CDR2 FQNEAQ. V was clipped by 6 bases and J by 4 bases; unmatched bases: 8. The CDR3 bases are TGTGCCAGCAGATTAAGCGGGAGAGGTTACAATGAGCAGTTCTTC. It specifies CASRLSGRGYNEQFF.

This rearrangement joins TRBV10-3 to TRBJ1-3; perhaps TRBD1 as D (5 bases). Between the trimmed V and J ends, which lost 0 bases and 6 bases, there was a span of 12 bases. This CDR3 has 15 residues. CDR1 is ENHRY, CDR2 SYGVKD, per germline. The CDR3 region is CAISESWGLANTIYF. As DNA, the CDR3 is TGTGCCATCAGTGAGTCCTGGGGACTGGCAAACACCATATATTTT.

The chain is built from TRBV10-2 and TRBJ1-6; no firm D call. The V gene lost 3 bases and the J gene lost 0 bases, with 12 bases spanning the gap. The germline CDR1 and CDR2 sequences are WSHSY and SAAADI. The CDR3 runs 17 residues. The DNA for the CDR3 is TGCGCCAGCAGTGAACGACTCCAGAGCTCCTATAATTCACCCCTCCACTTT. This gives the protein CASSERLQSSYNSPLHF.